Here is one T cell receptor (beta chain) with its context. This entry is derived from a study of blood T cell repertoires in COVID-19. Study overall: T cells, B-cell-depleted T cells, or PBMCs provided the cDNA or gDNA that served as material.

Original data processing: From reference gene primer amplification, estimates of nucleated cell counts were derived. Libraries were prepared by immunoSEQ multiplex PCR; TCRdb keeps only in-frame clonotypes and omits some of them. The D gene and trimming were derived from the DNA, and the V and J assignments and clone size from that table. The sample contains over 95,000 clones, about 88% of which appear only once. Germline V gives CDR1 SGHVS, CDR2 FQNEAQ. This CDR3 spans 16 amino acids. With V trimmed by 6 bases and J by 7 bases, 14 bases remained unmatched. Sequencing was carried out using peripheral blood. The chain is built from TRBV7-8 and TRBJ1-5; TRBD1 agrees at 8 bases. This TCR was recovered from a woman in her 70s who had recovered from COVID-19. The CDR3 nucleotides read TGTGCCAGCAGTGGGGCAGGGGGCAGATCTGGACAGCCCCAGCATTTT. Amino acid sequence: CASSGAGGRSGQPQHF.